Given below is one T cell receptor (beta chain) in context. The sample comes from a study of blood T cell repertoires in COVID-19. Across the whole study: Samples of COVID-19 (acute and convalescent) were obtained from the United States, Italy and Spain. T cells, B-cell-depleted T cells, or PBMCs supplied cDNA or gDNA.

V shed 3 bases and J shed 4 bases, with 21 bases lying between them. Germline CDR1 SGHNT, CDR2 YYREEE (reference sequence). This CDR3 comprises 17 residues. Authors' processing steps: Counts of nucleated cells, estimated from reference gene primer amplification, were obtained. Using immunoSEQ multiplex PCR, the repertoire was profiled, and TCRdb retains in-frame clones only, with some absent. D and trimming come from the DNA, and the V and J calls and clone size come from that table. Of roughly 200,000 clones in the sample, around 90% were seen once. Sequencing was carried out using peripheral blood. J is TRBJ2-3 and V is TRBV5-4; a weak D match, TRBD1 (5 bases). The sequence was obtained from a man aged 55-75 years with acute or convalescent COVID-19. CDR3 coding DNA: TGTGCCAGCAGCTCGCCTCGCGTGGGGATAGGGGCAGATACGCAGTATTTT. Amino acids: CASSSPRVGIGADTQYF.